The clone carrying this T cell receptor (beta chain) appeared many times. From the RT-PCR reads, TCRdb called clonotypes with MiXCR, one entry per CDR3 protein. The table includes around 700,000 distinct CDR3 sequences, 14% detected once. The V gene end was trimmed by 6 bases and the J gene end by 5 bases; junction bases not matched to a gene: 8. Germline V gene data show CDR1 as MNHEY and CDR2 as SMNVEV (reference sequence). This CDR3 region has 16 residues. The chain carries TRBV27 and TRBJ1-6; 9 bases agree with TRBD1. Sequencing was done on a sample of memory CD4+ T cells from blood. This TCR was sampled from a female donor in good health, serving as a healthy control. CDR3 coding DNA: TGTGCCAGCAGCGTTACAGGGGGCCGCCATAATTCACCCCTCCACTTT. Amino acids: CASSVTGGRHNSPLHF.